What follows are 15 T cell receptor beta chains derived from one specimen sequenced in a study of CD8 T cells in Susac syndrome. RNA, at roughly 0.45 to 1 ug, was reverse transcribed with random hexamers. TCRdb processed the immunoSEQ multiplex PCR reads anew with MiXCR; each CDR3 protein has one entry. Counted here are under 200,000 distinct CDR3 sequences, under 95% occurring once; the ten biggest clones make up 0.1%. The sample comprised CD4+ T cells from PBMCs. The receptor set was obtained from a human donor in good health.

The V and J genes are TRBV9 and TRBJ2-1; TRBD1 might be the D (6 bases). V lost 4 bases to trimming and J lost 9 bases, with 14 bases between them. The CDR3 is made up of 13 amino acids. The germline V gene encodes CDR1 SGDLS and CDR2 YYNGEE. CDR3: CASSFYRASEQFF. CDR3 in DNA: TGTGCCAGCAGCTTCTACAGGGCCAGTGAGCAGTTCTTC.

The chain combines TRBV5-6 with TRBJ2-7; D may be TRBD1 (5 bases). The V gene's germline CDR1 is SGHDT and CDR2 YYEEEE. This CDR3 region has 15 residues. V lost 0 bases, J lost 2 bases, and 12 bases lay in between. The chain's CDR3 is CASSLVAGIAYEQYV. CDR3 bases: TGTGCCAGCAGCTTGGTAGCAGGGATAGCCTACGAGCAGTACGTC.

This clonotype showed up just once. V and J are TRBV3-1 and TRBJ2-3; TRBD2 matches at 13 bases. V was pared by 4 bases and J by 7 bases, with 11 bases of the junction left unmatched. Germline CDR1 LGHDT, CDR2 YNNKEL (reference sequence). The CDR3 sequence is 17 residues long. The CDR3 bases are TGTGCCAGCAGCCGACTAGCGGGGGGTACTTACACTAATACGCAGTATTTT. Translation gives CASSRLAGGTYTNTQYF.

This clonotype was observed a single time. CDR3 protein: CASSLTPGVGGYTF. CDR3 nucleotides: TGTGCCAGCAGCTTAACCCCTGGCGTCGGTGGCTACACCTTC. This chain links TRBV7-3 with TRBJ1-2; D ambiguous. V was shortened by 0 bases and J by 7 bases, with 12 bases between the two germline ends. Germline values: CDR1 SGHTA, CDR2 FQGTGA. The CDR3 length is 14 residues.

The V call is TRBV7-2, the J call TRBJ1-5; D gene unclear. V was cut by 1 base and J by 5 bases, with 12 bases left in between. The V gene's germline CDR1 is SGHTA and CDR2 FQGNSA. This CDR3 is 15 amino acids long. The CDR3 spells CASSLVRARDQPQHF. CDR3 in DNA: TGTGCCAGCAGCTTAGTGAGGGCCCGGGATCAGCCCCAGCATTTT. Complete variable domain (other parts from reference TRBV7-2 and TRBJ1-5): GAGVSQSPSNKVTEKGKDVELRCDPISGHTALYWYRQSLGQGLEFLIYFQGNSAPDKSGLPSDRFSAERTGGSVSTLTIQRTQQEDSAVYLCASSLVRARDQPQHFGDGTRLSIL.

The V call is TRBV6-5, the J call TRBJ2-3; D remains ambiguous. The germline V gene has CDR1 MNHEY and CDR2 SVGAGI. Trimming shortened V by 2 bases and J by 9 bases, and 12 bases separated the two germline ends. This CDR3 region has 13 residues. The CDR3 sequence: CASSYGSLSTQYF. CDR3 in DNA: TGTGCCAGCAGTTACGGTAGCCTCTCGACGCAGTATTTT.

The chain couples TRBV12-3 or TRBV12-4 to TRBJ1-2, with D unresolved. V lost 8 bases to trimming and J lost 4 bases, with 17 bases between them. The CDR3 runs 14 residues. The CDR3 nucleotides read TGTGCCAGCGTTTCCCCGGGCCGTGGCTATGGCTACACCTTC. Translating it yields CASVSPGRGYGYTF.

The chain is built from TRBV21-1 and TRBJ1-2; the table calls TRBD1, which could not be checked here. TRBV21-1 is described as a pseudogene. The CDR3 length is 12 residues. The CDR3 region has the DNA TGTGCCAGCAGCAAAGACGGGAGACCGCCCCTCTTC. This gives the protein CASSKDGRPPLF.

The chain carries TRBV24-1 and TRBJ2-3; the match to TRBD1 covers 7 bases. This CDR3 is built from 17 residues. Trimming took 3 bases from V and 0 from J; bases not matched to a gene: 8. The V gene's germline CDR1 is KGHDR and CDR2 SFDVKD. This chain's CDR3 is CATSDPSPGQSTDTQYF. CDR3 in DNA: TGTGCCACCAGTGATCCCTCTCCGGGACAGAGCACAGATACGCAGTATTTT.

V usage is TRBV5-1 and J usage is TRBJ1-3, with no clear D. The CDR3 consists of 12 residues. CDR1 and CDR2 (germline): SGHRS, YFSETQ. V was shortened by 3 bases and J by 8 bases, with 9 bases between the two germline ends. The CDR3 sequence: CASSSSGDTIYF. CDR3 DNA sequence: TGCGCCAGCAGCTCCTCCGGAGACACCATATATTTT. Full variable domain (outside the CDR3, taken from reference TRBV5-1 and TRBJ1-3): KAGVTQTPRYLIKTRGQQVTLSCSPISGHRSVSWYQQTPGQGLQFLFEYFSETQRNKGNFPGRFSGRQFSNSRSEMNVSTLELGDSALYLCASSSSGDTIYFGEGSWLTVV.

The chain uses TRBV5-1 and TRBJ1-3; D remains ambiguous. Trimming left V 2 bases short and J 0 bases short, with 3 bases between. The germline V gene encodes CDR1 SGHRS and CDR2 YFSETQ. The CDR3 runs to 13 residues. The CDR3 DNA follows: TGCGCCAGCAGCTTCTTCTCTGGAAACACCATATATTTT. Translation: CASSFFSGNTIYF.

The gene calls are TRBV20-1 and TRBJ1-5; D uncertain. The CDR3 has 14 amino acids. In germline, CDR1 is DFQATT, CDR2 SNEGSKA (reference sequence). V lost 5 bases and J 4 bases, leaving 15 bases between the germline ends. CDR3 loop: CSAGARLGNQPQHF. The CDR3 DNA sequence: TGCAGTGCTGGAGCCAGGCTAGGGAATCAGCCCCAGCATTTT.

The genes are TRBV12-3 or TRBV12-4 and TRBJ2-1; TRBD2 agrees at 10 bases. After removal of 3 bases from V and 4 bases from J, the junction contained 3 bases not matched to a gene. CDR3 size: 15 residues. As DNA, the CDR3 is TGTGCCAGCAGTTTCAAGCGGGGGGGATACAATGAGCAGTTCTTC. Protein sequence: CASSFKRGGYNEQFF.

This chain links TRBV6-5 with TRBJ2-5; 12 nucleotides agree with TRBD1. Trimming took 2 bases from V and 4 from J; bases not matched to a gene: 5. CDR3 length: 16 residues. Germline loops: CDR1 MNHEY, CDR2 SVGAGI. CDR3 region: CASSYGTGGPSETQYF. In DNA, the CDR3 is TGTGCCAGCAGTTACGGGACAGGGGGCCCCTCAGAGACCCAGTACTTC.

The chain recombines TRBV29-1 with TRBJ2-5, with a tentative D call TRBD1 (6 bases). Trimming removed 7 bases from V and 2 bases from J, with 11 bases in between. The CDR3 is 12 amino acids. Looked up from germline, CDR1 is SQVTM and CDR2 is ANQGSEA. This CDR3 is CSGGRTQETQYF. The CDR3 DNA reads as TGCAGCGGGGGGCGAACACAAGAGACCCAGTACTTC.